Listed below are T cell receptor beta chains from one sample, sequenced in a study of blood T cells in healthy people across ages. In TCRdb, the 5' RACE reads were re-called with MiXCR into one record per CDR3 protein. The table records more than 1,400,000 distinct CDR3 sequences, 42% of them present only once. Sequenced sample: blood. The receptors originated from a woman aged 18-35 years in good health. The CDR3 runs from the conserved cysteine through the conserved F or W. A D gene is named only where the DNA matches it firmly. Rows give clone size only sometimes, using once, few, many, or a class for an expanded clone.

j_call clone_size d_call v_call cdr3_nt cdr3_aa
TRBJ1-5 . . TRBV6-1 TGTGCCAGCAGGGGTGCCAATCAGCCCCAGCATTTT CASRGANQPQHF
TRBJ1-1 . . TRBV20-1 TGCAGTGCTATTTGGGGATTGAACACTGAAGCTTTCTTT CSAIWGLNTEAFF
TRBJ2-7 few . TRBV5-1 TGCGCCAGCAGCTCCGACCCCGGATTCGAGCAGTACTTC CASSSDPGFEQYF
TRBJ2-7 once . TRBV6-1 TGTGCCAGCAGTGAAGCAGGGGCTAGCTACGAGCAGTACTTC CASSEAGASYEQYF
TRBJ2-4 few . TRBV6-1 TGTGCCAGCAGTAAGGACGGAATCGGGGTGGCCAAAAACATTCAGTACTTC CASSKDGIGVAKNIQYF
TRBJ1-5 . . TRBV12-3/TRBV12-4 TGTGCCAGCAGTTTGTTTCTGGGGGAGGATGAGCCCCAGCATTTT CASSLFLGEDEPQHF
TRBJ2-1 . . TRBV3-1 TGTGCCAGCAGCCTCCTAGGGGGGGGAGGCTACAATGAGCAGTTCTTC CASSLLGGGGYNEQFF
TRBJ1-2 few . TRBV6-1 TGTGCCAGCAGCAAATTGGACTCACTTCAGGGGTATGGCTACACCTTC CASSKLDSLQGYGYTF
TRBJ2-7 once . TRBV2 TGTACCAGCTCCCGACAGAGCTCCTACGAGCAGTACTTC CTSSRQSSYEQYF
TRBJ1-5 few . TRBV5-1 TGCGCCAGCAGCGCCACAGGGAGTTATAGCAATCAGCCCCAGCATTTT CASSATGSYSNQPQHF
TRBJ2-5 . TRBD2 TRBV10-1 TGCGCCAGCACGAATGCGCGGGGGGGCCTGGAGACCCAGTACTTC CASTNARGGLETQYF
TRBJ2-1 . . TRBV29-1 TGCAGCGTTGAGCATGGGAAGAGCTCCTACAATGAGCAGTTCTTC CSVEHGKSSYNEQFF
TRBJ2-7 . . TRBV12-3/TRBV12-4 TGTGCCAGCAGTCTCCTCCGCCGGGGAACAAGGCCCGGTGACGAGCAGTACTTC CASSLLRRGTRPGDEQYF
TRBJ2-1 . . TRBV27 TGTGCCAGCAGATTCGGAAGCTCCTACAATGAGCAGTTCTTC CASRFGSSYNEQFF
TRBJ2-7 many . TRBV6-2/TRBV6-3 TGTGCCAGCAGGTCGTACTACGAGCAGTACTTC CASRSYYEQYF
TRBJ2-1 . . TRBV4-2 TGTGCCAGCAAAGTTCTTGAAGCGGGCTCCCTCTACAATGAGCAGTTCTTC CASKVLEAGSLYNEQFF
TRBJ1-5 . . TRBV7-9 TGTGCCGGCAGCTTAGAGGACTCAGACAGGCCAAGAAGGCCCCAGCATTTT CAGSLEDSDRPRRPQHF
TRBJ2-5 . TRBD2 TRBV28 TGTGCCAGCAGTTCCCTTGGGGTGAGGACTAGTGGCAATGAGCAGTACTTC CASSSLGVRTSGNEQYF